Listed below are T cell receptor beta chains from one sample, sequenced in a study of technical replicates of blood from several donors. The protocol was immunoSEQ multiplex PCR, while the TCRdb copy is restricted to in-frame clones and leaves out a portion. The sample has 75,000 to 100,000 clones, 95% to 97% seen once. What was sequenced was T cells isolated from PBMCs. The receptors here all came from a human donor in good health. CDR3s include the opening cysteine and the closing phenylalanine or tryptophan. A D gene is named only where the DNA matches it firmly. Only part of the rows carry a size: once, few, many, or a class if the clone is expanded.

d_call j_call clone_size v_call cdr3_aa cdr3_nt
NA TRBJ2-5 NA TRBV11-3 CASSLAETQYF TGTGCCAGCAGCTTAGCGGAGACCCAGTACTTC
TRBD2 TRBJ2-2 NA TRBV7-8 CASSSRTSGSTGELFF TGTGCCAGCAGCTCCCGGACTAGCGGCAGCACCGGGGAGCTGTTTTTT
NA TRBJ2-7 NA TRBV7-6 CASSPFSGSSYAEQYF TGTGCCAGCAGCCCGTTTTCGGGAAGTAGTTATGCCGAGCAGTACTTC
TRBD1 TRBJ2-7 NA TRBV6-1 CASSAQGTTYEQYF TGTGCCAGCAGCGCACAGGGGACAACCTACGAGCAGTACTTC
TRBD1 TRBJ1-6 NA TRBV7-9 CASSLQGARSPLHF TGTGCCAGCAGCTTACAGGGGGCTCGGTCACCCCTCCACTTT
NA TRBJ1-5 NA TRBV9 CASSDSGGAGQPQHF TGTGCCAGCAGTGATTCGGGAGGGGCCGGTCAGCCCCAGCATTTT
NA TRBJ2-1 once TRBV4-2 CASSQDYPRLYNEQFF TGTGCCAGCAGCCAAGATTATCCTAGGCTGTACAATGAGCAGTTCTTC
TRBD1 TRBJ1-2 NA TRBV29-1 CSVDRTGDPGYTF TGCAGCGTTGACCGCACAGGGGATCCTGGCTACACCTTC
TRBD2 TRBJ2-4 NA TRBV5-1 CASSARGAGGQPKNIQYF TGCGCCAGCAGCGCCAGGGGAGCGGGAGGCCAACCTAAAAACATTCAGTACTTC
TRBD2 TRBJ2-7 NA TRBV15 CATSLADYEQYF TGTGCCACCAGCCTAGCGGACTACGAGCAGTACTTC
NA TRBJ2-5 NA TRBV14 CASSQERNQETQYF TGTGCCAGCAGCCAAGAGCGCAACCAAGAGACCCAGTACTTC
TRBD2 TRBJ2-7 NA TRBV9 CASSVGETSGIGYEQYF TGTGCCAGCAGCGTAGGTGAGACTAGCGGGATCGGTTACGAGCAGTACTTC
NA TRBJ1-5 NA TRBV5-1 CASSQGTGPQHF TGCGCCAGCAGCCAGGGAACGGGGCCCCAGCATTTT
NA TRBJ1-2 NA TRBV11-3 CASSFNTLGGYTF TGTGCCAGCAGCTTTAATACCCTCGGTGGCTACACCTTC
TRBD2 TRBJ2-1 NA TRBV4-1 CASSPSGFYNEQFF TGCGCCAGCAGCCCTAGCGGCTTTTACAATGAGCAGTTCTTC
TRBD2 TRBJ2-7 NA TRBV4-1 CASSQEREGYEQYF TGCGCCAGCAGCCAAGAGCGGGAGGGCTACGAGCAGTACTTC
TRBD1 TRBJ1-4 NA TRBV29-1 CSVSGATGDPEKLFF TGCAGCGTTTCAGGTGCGACAGGGGATCCTGAAAAACTGTTTTTT
NA TRBJ2-3 NA TRBV6-6 CASRWRGRGDTQYF TGTGCCAGCAGGTGGCGGGGTCGAGGGGATACGCAGTATTTT
NA TRBJ2-5 NA TRBV28 CASSFILPQETQYF TGTGCCAGCAGTTTTATACTACCCCAAGAGACCCAGTACTTC
TRBD1 TRBJ1-1 NA TRBV5-1 CASSKTGGEYTEAFF TGCGCCAGTTCCAAGACAGGGGGCGAGTACACTGAAGCTTTCTTT
TRBD1 TRBJ1-2 NA TRBV28 CASSLPPWETGDYGYTF TGTGCCAGCAGTTTGCCCCCTTGGGAGACAGGGGACTATGGCTACACCTTC
NA TRBJ2-3 NA TRBV5-1 CASSVGTLLPNTDTQYF TGCGCCAGCAGCGTCGGGACTTTACTACCGAACACAGATACGCAGTATTTT
NA TRBJ1-2 NA TRBV5-1 CASSLTGNQNTF TGCGCCAGCAGCTTGACAGGGAATCAGAACACCTTC
TRBD1 TRBJ2-5 NA TRBV29-1 CSISGGEETQYF TGCAGCATTTCAGGGGGCGAAGAGACCCAGTACTTC
TRBD1 TRBJ1-5 NA TRBV19 CASTTPGTGGNQPQHF TGTGCCAGTACCACGCCCGGGACAGGGGGGAATCAGCCCCAGCATTTT
NA TRBJ2-3 NA TRBV6-1 CASSGGPNTQYF TGTGCCAGCAGTGGGGGGCCAAATACGCAGTATTTT
NA TRBJ1-1 NA TRBV28 CASRAVTGLDTEAFF TGTGCCAGCAGGGCAGTCACGGGTTTGGACACTGAAGCTTTCTTT
NA TRBJ1-1 NA TRBV19 CASSEWQMNTEAFF TGTGCCAGTAGTGAATGGCAAATGAACACTGAAGCTTTCTTT
NA TRBJ2-1 once TRBV5-1 CASSLVVGGSSYNEQFF TGCGCCAGCAGCTTGGTCGTCGGGGGAAGCTCCTACAATGAGCAGTTCTTC
TRBD1 TRBJ2-3 NA TRBV10-1 CASTGTADLSTQYF TGCGCCAGCACCGGGACAGCGGACCTTTCCACGCAGTATTTT
NA TRBJ2-1 NA TRBV6-5 CASRTRGTLEQFF TGTGCCAGCAGAACTCGGGGGACCCTCGAGCAGTTCTTC
TRBD2 TRBJ2-5 NA TRBV4-1 CASSQWHGTSGGGETQYF TGCGCCAGCAGCCAATGGCACGGGACTAGCGGAGGGGGGGAGACCCAGTACTTC
TRBD1 TRBJ2-7 NA TRBV9 CASHPGQGSYEQYF TGTGCCAGCCACCCCGGACAGGGATCCTACGAGCAGTACTTC
NA TRBJ2-7 NA TRBV5-1 CASSLGAHTYSYEQYF TGCGCCAGCAGCTTGGGGGCACACACCTACTCCTACGAGCAGTACTTC
NA TRBJ2-1 NA TRBV7-3 CASSSGYNEQFF TGTGCCAGCAGCTCCGGGTACAATGAGCAGTTCTTC
TRBD1 TRBJ2-1 NA TRBV19 CASSITGQAHNEQFF TGTGCCAGTAGTATAACAGGACAGGCCCACAATGAGCAGTTCTTC
TRBD2 TRBJ2-1 NA TRBV25-1 CASSPVAGRSYNEQFF TGTGCCAGCAGTCCGGTAGCGGGAAGATCCTACAATGAGCAGTTCTTC
TRBD2 TRBJ2-3 NA TRBV19 CASSTEREKDTQYF TGTGCCAGTAGTACCGAGCGGGAGAAAGATACGCAGTATTTT
NA TRBJ1-1 NA TRBV29-1 CSYRTLTEAFF TGCAGCTATAGGACACTCACTGAAGCTTTCTTT
NA TRBJ1-2 NA TRBV5-4 CASSPGGSYGYTF TGTGCCAGCAGCCCCGGGGGATCATATGGCTACACCTTC
TRBD1 TRBJ1-2 once TRBV7-2 CASSAGQGGNYGYTF TGTGCCAGCAGCGCGGGACAGGGAGGTAACTATGGCTACACCTTC
NA TRBJ1-2 NA TRBV30 CAWVGGVGYTF TGTGCCTGGGTAGGGGGGGTTGGCTACACCTTC
NA TRBJ2-5 NA TRBV12-5 CASAPGSLQETQYF TGTGCTAGTGCACCGGGTTCGCTCCAAGAGACCCAGTACTTC
TRBD1 TRBJ1-2 NA TRBV5-8 CASSLAVIYGTGGRGYTF TGTGCCAGCAGCTTGGCCGTTATTTACGGGACAGGGGGCCGTGGCTACACCTTC
TRBD2 TRBJ2-3 NA TRBV5-6 CASSLRLAGFADTQYF TGTGCCAGCAGCTTGCGCCTAGCGGGTTTCGCAGATACGCAGTATTTT
NA TRBJ2-7 NA TRBV5-4 CASSLGDYEQYF TGTGCCAGCAGTTTAGGGGACTACGAGCAGTACTTC
NA TRBJ1-1 once TRBV29-1 CSAGQNTEAFF TGCAGCGCAGGACAGAACACTGAAGCTTTCTTT
TRBD1 TRBJ2-6 NA TRBV2 CASSRDRRIGANVLTF TGTGCCAGCAGTAGGGACAGACGCATTGGGGCCAACGTCCTGACTTTC
TRBD1 TRBJ2-7 few TRBV5-6 CASSLFSGQGLSKQYF TGTGCCAGCAGCTTATTTTCGGGACAGGGTCTAAGTAAGCAGTACTTC
NA TRBJ2-7 NA TRBV28 CASSLVLGGLSSYEQYF TGTGCCAGCAGTCTTGTCCTGGGGGGGCTTAGCTCCTACGAGCAGTACTTC
NA TRBJ2-7 NA TRBV28 CASSPNPHGVSYEQYF TGTGCCAGCAGTCCTAACCCCCACGGGGTGTCCTACGAGCAGTACTTC
NA TRBJ2-7 NA TRBV14 CASSPGTSVYEQYF TGTGCCAGCAGCCCTGGGACTTCAGTTTACGAGCAGTACTTC
TRBD1 TRBJ1-5 NA TRBV28 CASSLRAGGYQPQHF TGTGCCAGCAGTTTAAGGGCAGGGGGCTATCAGCCCCAGCATTTT
TRBD1 TRBJ1-3 NA TRBV30 CASLTGETGNTIYF TGTGCCTCCTTGACAGGGGAAACTGGAAACACCATATATTTT
NA TRBJ2-1 NA TRBV5-4 CASRGAGAWNEQFF TGTGCCAGCAGGGGGGCGGGAGCGTGGAATGAGCAGTTCTTC
TRBD2 TRBJ2-2 NA TRBV14 CASSRPGTSFPGSSGELFF TGTGCCAGCAGCCGCCCCGGGACTAGCTTTCCGGGGTCATCCGGGGAGCTGTTTTTT
TRBD1 TRBJ1-4 NA TRBV5-1 CASSLTGQGDEKLFF TGCGCCAGCAGCCTGACGGGACAGGGGGATGAAAAACTGTTTTTT